This TCR beta chain emerged from a study of neurological immune-mediated disorders. TCRdb ran MiXCR on the 5' RACE reads and lists one entry per CDR3 protein. The sample has approximately 19,000 distinct CDR3 sequences; approximately 7.3% are singletons. Looked up from germline, CDR1 is LNHDA and CDR2 is SQIVND (reference sequence). The length of the CDR3 is 13 residues. V gave up 4 bases and J gave up 7 bases; unmatched junction bases: 0. The sample comprised CD8+ T cells from blood. This TCR was recovered from a woman aged 30 to 39 with HTLV-1-associated myelopathy (HAM/TSP). The gene calls are TRBV19 and TRBJ2-1; 11 nucleotides agree with TRBD2. CDR3 in DNA: TGTGCCAGTAGTACTAGCGGGGGGAATGAGCAGTTCTTC. Its translation: CASSTSGGNEQFF.